Listed below are T cell receptor beta chains from one sample, sequenced in a study of blood T cell repertoires in COVID-19. Libraries were prepared by immunoSEQ multiplex PCR; TCRdb keeps only in-frame clonotypes and omits some of them. This table has roughly 63,000 clones, around 79% appearing once. The sequenced sample was peripheral blood. These receptors all stem from a human donor in a cohort sampled during active COVID-19. Each CDR3 is given with its conserved first and last residue. D genes are given only for firm matches. The size field is filled for only some rows; it gives once, few, many or a size class.

V gene	clone size	J gene	D gene	CDR3 DNA	CDR3 protein
TRBV9	NA	TRBJ1-1	NA	TGTGCCAGCACCCTGGGAGGGGGACGTACTGAAGCTTTCTTT	CASTLGGGRTEAFF
TRBV10-2	NA	TRBJ2-7	NA	TGCGCCAGCAGTGCGGCTAGAACCTACGAGCAGTACTTC	CASSAARTYEQYF
TRBV30	NA	TRBJ2-7	NA	TGTGCCTGGAGTCAGAGGGCAGGGGAGGGCTACGAGCAGTACTTC	CAWSQRAGEGYEQYF
TRBV27	NA	TRBJ2-7	TRBD1	TGTGCCAGCAGTGCCGGGACAGGGATCTACGAGCAGTACTTC	CASSAGTGIYEQYF
TRBV6-2/TRBV6-3	NA	TRBJ2-1	NA	TGTGCCAGCAGTTACGCCTTACTAAATGAGCAGTTCTTC	CASSYALLNEQFF
TRBV18	NA	TRBJ2-1	TRBD2	TGTGCCAGCCGGACGCTGCGACTAGCGGGCGCGTACAATGAGCAGTTCTTC	CASRTLRLAGAYNEQFF
TRBV9	NA	TRBJ2-3	TRBD2	TGTGCCACCACCCCCCGAGGTCTGGGGGGGACCACAGATACGCAGTATTTT	CATTPRGLGGTTDTQYF
TRBV28	few	TRBJ2-1	TRBD2	TGTGCCAGCAGGACTAGCGGGAGTATCAATGAGCAGTTCTTC	CASRTSGSINEQFF
TRBV4-1	NA	TRBJ2-5	NA	TGCGCCAGCAGCCAAAGGTACGGAGTCCTACTGCCCCAACAAGAGACCCAGTACTTC	CASSQRYGVLLPQQETQYF
TRBV12-5	NA	TRBJ2-3	TRBD2	TGTGCTAGTGGCCGAGCAAGATCTAGCGGGGGTTATTTCAGCACAGATACGCAGTATTTT	CASGRARSSGGYFSTDTQYF
TRBV9	NA	TRBJ2-7	TRBD2	TGTGCCAGCAGCGTATTCCCTAGCGGCTCCTACGAGCAGTACTTC	CASSVFPSGSYEQYF
TRBV2	NA	TRBJ1-1	NA	TGTGCCAGCAGTGTTCTTGGGGGCCAGAACACTGAAGCTTTCTTT	CASSVLGGQNTEAFF
TRBV6-5	NA	TRBJ1-1	TRBD1	TGTGCCAGCAGTTACTCACAGGGGTCGAGCACTGAAGCTTTCTTT	CASSYSQGSSTEAFF
TRBV19	NA	TRBJ2-5	TRBD1	TGTGCCAGTAGTCCTACAGGGGCGCACATGGAGACCCAGTACTTC	CASSPTGAHMETQYF
TRBV7-8	few	TRBJ2-7	NA	TGTGCCAGCAGCTTAGCGGGGGGTAGCGCCTACGAGCAGTACTTC	CASSLAGGSAYEQYF
TRBV28	NA	TRBJ1-2	NA	TGTGCCAGCACTCTGCTACAGGGTATTGGCTACACCTTC	CASTLLQGIGYTF
TRBV4-1	once	TRBJ2-7	TRBD2	TGCGCCAGCAGCCCCAGACCGGGACTAGCGGGAGAAGCTGCCTACGAGCAGTACTTC	CASSPRPGLAGEAAYEQYF
TRBV28	NA	TRBJ2-7	NA	TGTGCCAGCAGACCAGGGCCTTTCCTCCCATTCTCCTACGAGCAGTACTTC	CASRPGPFLPFSYEQYF
TRBV27	NA	TRBJ2-3	NA	TGTGCCAGCAGTTTAGAACTAGCCCCTAAAAGGGGAAATACGCAGTATTTT	CASSLELAPKRGNTQYF
TRBV7-2	few	TRBJ2-1	NA	TGTGCCAGCAGCCTCCTCAGGGCTGAGCAGTTCTTC	CASSLLRAEQFF
TRBV7-9	NA	TRBJ2-7	NA	TGTGCCAGCAGCTCTGACAAACAGGCCTTGCGGGAGCAGTACTTC	CASSSDKQALREQYF
TRBV6-5	once	TRBJ2-1	TRBD1	TGTGCCAGCAGTAACCCGGGACAGGGGATTAATGAGCAGTTCTTC	CASSNPGQGINEQFF
TRBV18	NA	TRBJ2-1	TRBD2	TGTGCCAGCTCACCTTTAGCGGGAGGGCTTTACTACAATGAGCAGTTCTTC	CASSPLAGGLYYNEQFF
TRBV7-9	NA	TRBJ2-3	TRBD2	TGTGCCAGCAGCTTAGTCCGAGGGAGCGGGAGGGCCGCAGATACGCAGTATTTT	CASSLVRGSGRAADTQYF